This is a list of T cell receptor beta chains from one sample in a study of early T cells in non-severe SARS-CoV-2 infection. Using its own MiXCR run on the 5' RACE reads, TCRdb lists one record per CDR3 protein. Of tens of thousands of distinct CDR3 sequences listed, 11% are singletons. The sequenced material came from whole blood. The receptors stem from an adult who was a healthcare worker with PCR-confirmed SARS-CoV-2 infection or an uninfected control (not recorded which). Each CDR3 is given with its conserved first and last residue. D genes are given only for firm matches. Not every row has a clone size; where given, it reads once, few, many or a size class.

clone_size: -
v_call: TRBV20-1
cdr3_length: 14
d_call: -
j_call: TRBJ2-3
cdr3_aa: CSASDFSSTDTQYF
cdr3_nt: TGCAGTGCTTCGGACTTTTCTAGCACAGATACGCAGTATTTT

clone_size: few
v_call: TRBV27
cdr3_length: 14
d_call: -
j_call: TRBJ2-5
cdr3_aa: CASSPTDPARTQYF
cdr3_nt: TGTGCCAGCAGTCCAACTGACCCCGCCAGGACCCAGTACTTC

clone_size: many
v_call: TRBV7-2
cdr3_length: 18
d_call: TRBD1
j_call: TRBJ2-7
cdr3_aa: CASSWLLPGQGTWGEQYF
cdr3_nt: TGTGCCAGCAGCTGGCTCTTACCGGGACAGGGGACTTGGGGCGAGCAGTACTTC

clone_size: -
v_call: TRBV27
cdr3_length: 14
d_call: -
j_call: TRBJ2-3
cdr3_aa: CASSRNGVEDTQYF
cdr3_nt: TGTGCCAGCAGTCGAAACGGCGTAGAAGATACGCAGTATTTT

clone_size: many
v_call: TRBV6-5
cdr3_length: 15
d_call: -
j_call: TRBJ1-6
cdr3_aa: CASSYSGGDHSPLHF
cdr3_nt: TGTGCCAGCAGTTACTCTGGGGGGGATCATTCACCCCTCCACTTT

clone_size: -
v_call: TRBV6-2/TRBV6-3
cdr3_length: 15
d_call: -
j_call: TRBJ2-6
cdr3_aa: CASSGIRSGANVLTF
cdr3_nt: TGTGCCAGCAGTGGCATTAGGTCTGGGGCCAACGTCCTGACTTTC

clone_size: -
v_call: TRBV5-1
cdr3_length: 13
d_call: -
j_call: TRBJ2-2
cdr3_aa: CASSLNPSGELFF
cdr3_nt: TGCGCCAGCAGCTTGAATCCTTCCGGGGAGCTGTTTTTT

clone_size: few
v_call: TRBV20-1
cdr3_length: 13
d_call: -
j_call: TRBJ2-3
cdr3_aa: CSAPSAGGDTQYF
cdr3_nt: TGCAGTGCCCCCAGCGCTGGAGGAGATACGCAGTATTTT

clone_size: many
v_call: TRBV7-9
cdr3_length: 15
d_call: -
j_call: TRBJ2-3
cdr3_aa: CASSFQMSGTDTQYF
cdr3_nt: TGTGCCAGCAGCTTTCAAATGTCAGGCACAGATACGCAGTATTTT

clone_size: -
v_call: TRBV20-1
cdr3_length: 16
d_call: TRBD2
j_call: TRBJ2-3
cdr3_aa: CSAADSGRAGADTQYF
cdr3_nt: TGCAGTGCTGCAGATAGCGGGAGGGCCGGGGCAGATACGCAGTATTTT

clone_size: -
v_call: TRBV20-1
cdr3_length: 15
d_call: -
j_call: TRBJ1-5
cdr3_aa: CSARVSFRIDQPQHF
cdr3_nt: TGCAGTGCTAGAGTATCCTTCCGGATCGATCAGCCCCAGCATTTT

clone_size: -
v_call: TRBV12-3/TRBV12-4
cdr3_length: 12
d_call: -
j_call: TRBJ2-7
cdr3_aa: CASSLTSYEQYF
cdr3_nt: TGTGCCAGCAGTCTAACTTCCTACGAGCAGTACTTC

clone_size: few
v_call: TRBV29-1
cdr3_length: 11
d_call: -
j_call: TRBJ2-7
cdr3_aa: CSVAYEGEQYF
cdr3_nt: TGCAGCGTTGCCTACGAGGGGGAGCAGTACTTC

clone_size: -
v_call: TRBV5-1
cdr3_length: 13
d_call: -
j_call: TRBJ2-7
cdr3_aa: CASSLDWIGEQYF
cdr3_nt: TGCGCCAGCAGCTTGGACTGGATTGGGGAGCAGTACTTC

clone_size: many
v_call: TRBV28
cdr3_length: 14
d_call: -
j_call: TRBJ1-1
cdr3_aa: CASSFAGFDTEAFF
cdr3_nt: TGTGCCAGCAGTTTCGCGGGGTTTGACACTGAAGCTTTCTTT

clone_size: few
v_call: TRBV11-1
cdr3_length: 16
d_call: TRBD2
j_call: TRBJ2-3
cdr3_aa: CASSAGDTFPAGATYF
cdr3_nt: TGTGCCAGCAGCGCCGGGGACACCTTTCCAGCGGGAGCTACCTATTTT

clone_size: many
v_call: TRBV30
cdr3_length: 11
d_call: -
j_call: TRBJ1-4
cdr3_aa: CAWGQGIILFF
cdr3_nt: TGTGCCTGGGGCCAGGGTATAATCCTGTTTTTT

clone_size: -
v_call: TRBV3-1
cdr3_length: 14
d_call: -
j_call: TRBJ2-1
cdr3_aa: CASSQQSSYNEQFF
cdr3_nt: TGTGCCAGCAGCCAGCAGAGCTCCTACAATGAGCAGTTCTTC

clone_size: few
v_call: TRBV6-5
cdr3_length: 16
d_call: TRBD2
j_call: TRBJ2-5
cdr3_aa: CASTALAGAGGETQYF
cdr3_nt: TGTGCCAGCACCGCCCTAGCGGGAGCGGGAGGAGAGACCCAGTACTTC

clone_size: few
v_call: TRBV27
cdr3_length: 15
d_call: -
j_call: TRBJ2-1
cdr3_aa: CASSGTGSSYNEQFF
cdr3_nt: TGTGCCAGCAGCGGAACAGGGAGCTCCTACAATGAGCAGTTCTTC

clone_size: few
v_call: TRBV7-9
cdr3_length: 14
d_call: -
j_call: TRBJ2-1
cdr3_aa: CASSLSFKGNEQFF
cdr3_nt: TGTGCCAGCAGCTTAAGTTTTAAGGGAAATGAGCAGTTCTTC

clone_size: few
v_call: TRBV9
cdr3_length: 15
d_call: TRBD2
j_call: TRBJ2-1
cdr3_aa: CASSVVASGYNEQFF
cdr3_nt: TGTGCCAGCAGCGTAGTGGCTAGCGGATACAATGAGCAGTTCTTC

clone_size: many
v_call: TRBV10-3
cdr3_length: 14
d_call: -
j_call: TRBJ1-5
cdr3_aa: CAISPDGSNQPQHF
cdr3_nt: TGTGCCATCAGTCCAGACGGCAGCAATCAGCCCCAGCATTTT

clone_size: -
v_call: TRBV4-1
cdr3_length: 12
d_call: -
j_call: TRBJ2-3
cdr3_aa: CASRAGSDTQYF
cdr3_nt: TGCGCCAGCAGGGCGGGCTCAGATACGCAGTATTTT

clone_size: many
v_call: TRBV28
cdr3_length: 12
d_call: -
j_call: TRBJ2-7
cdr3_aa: CASSRTGYEQYF
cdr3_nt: TGTGCCAGCAGTCGTACAGGTTACGAGCAGTACTTC

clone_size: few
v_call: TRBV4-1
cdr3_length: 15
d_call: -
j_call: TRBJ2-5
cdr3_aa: CASSAHQAAWETQYF
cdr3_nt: TGCGCCAGCAGCGCCCACCAGGCGGCGTGGGAGACCCAGTACTTC